The rows below give T cell receptor beta chains drawn from one sample of a study of blood T cell repertoires in COVID-19. TCRdb's table, derived via immunoSEQ multiplex PCR, lists solely in-frame clones and lacks some. The table records approximately 280,000 clones, 85% of them present only once. Sequenced input: peripheral blood. These receptors were obtained from a man in his forties or fifties with active or convalescent COVID-19. Both conserved end residues are trimmed from each CDR3. The order of the fields is V gene, J gene, CDR3 protein.

V gene: TRBV7-3
J gene: TRBJ2-1
CDR3 protein: ASSLRSSGRGASEQF

V gene: TRBV7-2
J gene: TRBJ2-3
CDR3 protein: ASSQRAGDTQY

V gene: TRBV11-2
J gene: TRBJ2-3
CDR3 protein: ASSFGREWTDTQY

V gene: TRBV6-2/TRBV6-3
J gene: TRBJ2-1
CDR3 protein: ASSGQDRSYNEQF

V gene: TRBV19
J gene: TRBJ1-4
CDR3 protein: ASSGPRVTNEKLF

V gene: TRBV27
J gene: TRBJ2-1
CDR3 protein: ASSLRPPGNEQF

V gene: TRBV28
J gene: TRBJ1-2
CDR3 protein: ASSLLGDRGGTYGYT

V gene: TRBV20-1
J gene: TRBJ2-7
CDR3 protein: SASARSSLSGRQGFHEQY

V gene: TRBV5-6
J gene: TRBJ1-2
CDR3 protein: ASSLDTGRSIGYT

V gene: TRBV6-5
J gene: TRBJ2-7
CDR3 protein: ASRQGTGGYEQY

V gene: TRBV7-3
J gene: TRBJ2-5
CDR3 protein: ASSPRGGSPETQY

V gene: TRBV9
J gene: TRBJ2-2
CDR3 protein: ASSKTSGRTGELF

V gene: TRBV5-5
J gene: TRBJ2-7
CDR3 protein: ASSLSYSGEQY

V gene: TRBV30
J gene: TRBJ1-2
CDR3 protein: AWSARGRQFWGYT

V gene: TRBV18
J gene: TRBJ2-1
CDR3 protein: ASSAPLAGDSEQF